This TCR beta chain was observed in a study of blood T cell repertoires in COVID-19. About the study: Acute-phase and convalescent COVID-19 samples originated in the United States, Italy and Spain.

CDR1 and CDR2 (germline): SGHAT, FQNNGV. Trimming at V came to 7 bases and at J to 4 bases, leaving 5 bases not matched to a gene. The CDR3 covers 13 residues. Original methodology: It was from reference gene primer amplification that nucleated cell counts were estimated. The assay was immunoSEQ multiplex PCR, and TCRdb's table has in-frame clones only and misses some. For V, J and clone size, that table is used; D and trimming come from the DNA. The sample lists 250,000 to 350,000 clones, about 90% occurring once. What was sequenced was peripheral blood. V usage is TRBV11-2 and J usage is TRBJ2-5; 8 bases are shared with TRBD1. This clonotype originated in a woman in her twenties or thirties with COVID-19, enrolled during active disease. CDR3 region: CASTPTGVETQYF. The CDR3 DNA reads TGTGCCAGCACCCCGACAGGGGTAGAGACCCAGTACTTC.